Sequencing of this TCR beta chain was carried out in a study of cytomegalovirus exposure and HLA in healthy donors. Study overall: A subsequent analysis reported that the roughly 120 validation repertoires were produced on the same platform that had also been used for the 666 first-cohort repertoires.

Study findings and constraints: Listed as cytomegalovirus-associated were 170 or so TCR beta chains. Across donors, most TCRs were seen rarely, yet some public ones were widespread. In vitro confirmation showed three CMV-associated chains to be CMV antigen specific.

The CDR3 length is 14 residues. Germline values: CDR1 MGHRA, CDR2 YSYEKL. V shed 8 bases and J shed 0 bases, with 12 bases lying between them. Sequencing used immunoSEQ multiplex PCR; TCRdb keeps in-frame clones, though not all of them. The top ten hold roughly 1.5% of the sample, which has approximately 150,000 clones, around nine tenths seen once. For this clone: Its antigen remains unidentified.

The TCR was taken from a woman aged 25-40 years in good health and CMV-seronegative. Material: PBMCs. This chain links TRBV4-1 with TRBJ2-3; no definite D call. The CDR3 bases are TGCGCCAGCGAACAAGTACCTAGCACAGATACGCAGTATTTT. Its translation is CASEQVPSTDTQYF.